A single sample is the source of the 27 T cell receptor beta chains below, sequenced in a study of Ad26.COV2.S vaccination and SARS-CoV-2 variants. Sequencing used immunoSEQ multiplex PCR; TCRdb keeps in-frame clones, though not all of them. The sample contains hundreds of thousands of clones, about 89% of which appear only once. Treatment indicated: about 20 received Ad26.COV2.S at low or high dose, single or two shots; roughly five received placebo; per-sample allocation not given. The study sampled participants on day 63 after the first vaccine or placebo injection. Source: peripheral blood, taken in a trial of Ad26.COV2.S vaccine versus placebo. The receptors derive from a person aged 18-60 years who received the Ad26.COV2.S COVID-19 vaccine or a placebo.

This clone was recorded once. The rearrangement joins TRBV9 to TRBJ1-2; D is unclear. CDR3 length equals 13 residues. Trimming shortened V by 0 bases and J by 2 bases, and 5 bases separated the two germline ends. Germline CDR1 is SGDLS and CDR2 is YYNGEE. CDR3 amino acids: CASSVVENYGYTF. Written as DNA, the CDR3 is TGTGCCAGCAGCGTAGTAGAGAACTATGGCTACACCTTC.

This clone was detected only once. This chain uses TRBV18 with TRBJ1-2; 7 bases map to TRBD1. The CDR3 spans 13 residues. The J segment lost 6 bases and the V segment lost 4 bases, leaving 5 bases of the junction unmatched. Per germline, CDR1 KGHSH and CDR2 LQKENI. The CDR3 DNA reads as TGTGCCAGCTCACAACGACAGGGCGATGGCTACACCTTC. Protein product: CASSQRQGDGYTF.

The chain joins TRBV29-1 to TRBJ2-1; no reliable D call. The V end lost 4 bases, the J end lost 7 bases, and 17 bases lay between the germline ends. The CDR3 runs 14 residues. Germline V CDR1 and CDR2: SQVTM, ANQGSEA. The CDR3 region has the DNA TGCAGCGTTGGGGGTAGTCGGGCGCGGAATGAGCAGTTCTTC. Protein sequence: CSVGGSRARNEQFF.

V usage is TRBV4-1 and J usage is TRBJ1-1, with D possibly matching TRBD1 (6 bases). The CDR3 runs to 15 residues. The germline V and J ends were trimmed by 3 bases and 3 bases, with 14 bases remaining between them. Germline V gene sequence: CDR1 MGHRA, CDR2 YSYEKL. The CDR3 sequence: CASSQGHIGYTEAFF. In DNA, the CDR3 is TGCGCCAGCAGCCAGGGACATATTGGGTACACTGAAGCTTTCTTT.

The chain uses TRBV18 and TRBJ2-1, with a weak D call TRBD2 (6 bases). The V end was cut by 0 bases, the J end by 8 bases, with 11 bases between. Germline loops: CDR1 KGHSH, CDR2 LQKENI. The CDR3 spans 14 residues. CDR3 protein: CASSPPPSDYEQFF. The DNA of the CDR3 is TGTGCCAGCTCACCACCGCCTAGCGACTATGAGCAGTTCTTC.

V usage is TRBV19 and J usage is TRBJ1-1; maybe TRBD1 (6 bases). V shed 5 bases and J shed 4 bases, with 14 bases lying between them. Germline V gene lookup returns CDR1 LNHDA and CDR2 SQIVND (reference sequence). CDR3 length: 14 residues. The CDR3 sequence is CASSSPGAGTEAFF. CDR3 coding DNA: TGTGCCAGTAGTTCCCCGGGGGCGGGCACTGAAGCTTTCTTT.

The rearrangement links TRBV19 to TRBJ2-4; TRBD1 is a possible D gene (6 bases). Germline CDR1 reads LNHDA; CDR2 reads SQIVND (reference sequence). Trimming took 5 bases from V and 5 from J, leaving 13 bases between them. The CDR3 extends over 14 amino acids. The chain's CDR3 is CASSSRAGENIQYF. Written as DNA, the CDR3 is TGTGCCAGTAGTTCTCGGGCAGGGGAAAACATTCAGTACTTC.

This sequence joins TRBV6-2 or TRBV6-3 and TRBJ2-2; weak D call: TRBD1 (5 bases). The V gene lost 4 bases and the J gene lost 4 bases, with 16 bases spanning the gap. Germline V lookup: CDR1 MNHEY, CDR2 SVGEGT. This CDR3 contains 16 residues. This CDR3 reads CASSSIISRATGELFF. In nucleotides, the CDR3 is TGTGCCAGCAGTTCAATCATCTCCAGGGCCACCGGGGAGCTGTTTTTT.

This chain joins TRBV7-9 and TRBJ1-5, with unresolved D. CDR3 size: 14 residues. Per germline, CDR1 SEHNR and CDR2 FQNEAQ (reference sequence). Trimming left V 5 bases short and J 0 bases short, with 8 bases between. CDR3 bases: TGTGCCAGCAGCATCGGGTCTAGCAATCAGCCCCAGCATTTT. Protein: CASSIGSSNQPQHF.

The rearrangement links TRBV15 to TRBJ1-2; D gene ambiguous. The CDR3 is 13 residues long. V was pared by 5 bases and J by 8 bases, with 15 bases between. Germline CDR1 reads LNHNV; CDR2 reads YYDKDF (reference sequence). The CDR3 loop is CATSPATPHGYTF. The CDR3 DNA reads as TGTGCCACCAGCCCAGCCACCCCGCACGGCTACACCTTC.

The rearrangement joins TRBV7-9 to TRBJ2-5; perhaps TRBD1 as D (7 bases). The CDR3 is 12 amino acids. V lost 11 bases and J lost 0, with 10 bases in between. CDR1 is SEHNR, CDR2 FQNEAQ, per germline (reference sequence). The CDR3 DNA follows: TGTGCCGGAGGGACAGACCAAGAGACCCAGTACTTC. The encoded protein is CAGGTDQETQYF.

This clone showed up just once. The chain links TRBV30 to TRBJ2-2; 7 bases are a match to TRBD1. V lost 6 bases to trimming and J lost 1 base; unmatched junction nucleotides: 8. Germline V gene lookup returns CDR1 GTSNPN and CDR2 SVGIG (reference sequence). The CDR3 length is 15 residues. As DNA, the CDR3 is TGTGCCTGCAGACAGGGAAAATTGAACACCGGGGAGCTGTTTTTT. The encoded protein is CACRQGKLNTGELFF. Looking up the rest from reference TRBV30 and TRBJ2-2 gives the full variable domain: SQTIHQWPATLVQPVGSPLSLECTVEGTSNPNLYWYRQAAGRGLQLLFYSVGIGQISSEVPQNLSASRPQDRQFILSSKKLLLSDSGFYLCACRQGKLNTGELFFGEGSRLTVL.

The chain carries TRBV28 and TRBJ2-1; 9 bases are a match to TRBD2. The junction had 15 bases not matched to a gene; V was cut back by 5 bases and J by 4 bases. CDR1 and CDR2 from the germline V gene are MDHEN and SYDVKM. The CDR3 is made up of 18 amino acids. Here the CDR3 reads CASSLYLGLAPTYNEQFF. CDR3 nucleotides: TGTGCCAGCAGTCTCTACCTAGGACTAGCGCCCACGTACAATGAGCAGTTCTTC.

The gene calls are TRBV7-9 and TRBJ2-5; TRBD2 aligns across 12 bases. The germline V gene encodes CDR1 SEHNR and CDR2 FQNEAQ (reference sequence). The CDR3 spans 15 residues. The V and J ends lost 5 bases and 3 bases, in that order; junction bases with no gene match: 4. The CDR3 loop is CASSLGLAGKETQYF. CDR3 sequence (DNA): TGTGCCAGCAGCCTTGGACTAGCGGGGAAAGAGACCCAGTACTTC.

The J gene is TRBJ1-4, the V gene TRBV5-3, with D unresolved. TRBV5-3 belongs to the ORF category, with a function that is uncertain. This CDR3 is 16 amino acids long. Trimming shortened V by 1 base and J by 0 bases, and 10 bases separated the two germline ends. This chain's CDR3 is CARSLRVPATNEKLFF. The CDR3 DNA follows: TGTGCCAGAAGCTTGCGCGTACCTGCAACTAATGAAAAACTGTTTTTT.

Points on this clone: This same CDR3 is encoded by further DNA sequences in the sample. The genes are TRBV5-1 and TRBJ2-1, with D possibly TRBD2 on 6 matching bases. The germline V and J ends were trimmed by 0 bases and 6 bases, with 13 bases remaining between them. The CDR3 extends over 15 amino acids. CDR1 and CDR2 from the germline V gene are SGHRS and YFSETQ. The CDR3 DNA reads TGCGCCAGCAGCTTGGTATCCGGGAGTCTCAATGAGCAGTTCTTC. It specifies CASSLVSGSLNEQFF.

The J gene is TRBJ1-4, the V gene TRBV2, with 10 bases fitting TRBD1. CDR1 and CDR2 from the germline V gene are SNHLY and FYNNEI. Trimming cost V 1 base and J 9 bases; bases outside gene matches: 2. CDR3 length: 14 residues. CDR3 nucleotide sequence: TGTGCCAGCAGTGAAGAGGGACAGGGGAAAAAACTGTTTTTT. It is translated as CASSEEGQGKKLFF. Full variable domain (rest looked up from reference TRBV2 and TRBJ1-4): EPEVTQTPSHQVTQMGQEVILRCVPISNHLYFYWYRQILGQKVEFLVSFYNNEISEKSEIFDDQFSVERPDGSNFTLKIRSTKLEDSAMYFCASSEEGQGKKLFFGSGTQLSVL.

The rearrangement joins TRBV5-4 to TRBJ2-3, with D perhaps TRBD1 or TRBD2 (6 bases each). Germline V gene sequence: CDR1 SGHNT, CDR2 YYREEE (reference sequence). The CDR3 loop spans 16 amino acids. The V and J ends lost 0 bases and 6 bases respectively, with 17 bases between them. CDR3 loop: CASSLGPGGGGDTQYF. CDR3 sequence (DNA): TGTGCCAGCAGCTTGGGGCCGGGCGGAGGGGGGGATACGCAGTATTTT.

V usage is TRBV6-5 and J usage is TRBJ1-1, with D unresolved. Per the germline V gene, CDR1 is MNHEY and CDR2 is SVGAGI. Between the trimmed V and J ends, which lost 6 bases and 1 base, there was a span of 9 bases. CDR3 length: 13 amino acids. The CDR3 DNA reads TGTGCCAGCAGCGTGTCCGAGAACACTGAAGCTTTCTTT. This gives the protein CASSVSENTEAFF.

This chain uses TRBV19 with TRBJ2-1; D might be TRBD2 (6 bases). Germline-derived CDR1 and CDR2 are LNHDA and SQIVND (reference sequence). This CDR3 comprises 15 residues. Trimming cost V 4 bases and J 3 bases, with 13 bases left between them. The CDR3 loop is CASSRSWRGYNEQFF. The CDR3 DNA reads TGTGCCAGTAGTAGGAGCTGGAGGGGCTACAATGAGCAGTTCTTC.

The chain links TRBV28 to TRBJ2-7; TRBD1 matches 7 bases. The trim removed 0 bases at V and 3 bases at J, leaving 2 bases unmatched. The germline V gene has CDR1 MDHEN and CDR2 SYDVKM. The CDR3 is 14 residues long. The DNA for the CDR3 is TGTGCCAGCAGTTTATGGGCAGGGGGCTACGAGCAGTACTTC. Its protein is CASSLWAGGYEQYF.

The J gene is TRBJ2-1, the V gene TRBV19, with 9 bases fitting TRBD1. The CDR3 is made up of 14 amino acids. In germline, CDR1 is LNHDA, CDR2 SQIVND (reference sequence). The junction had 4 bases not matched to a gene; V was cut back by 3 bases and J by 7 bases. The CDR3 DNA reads TGTGCCAGTAGTATCACAGGGGGCAAAAATGAGCAGTTCTTC. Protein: CASSITGGKNEQFF. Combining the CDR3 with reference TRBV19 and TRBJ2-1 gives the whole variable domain DGGITQSPKYLFRKEGQNVTLSCEQNLNHDAMYWYRQDPGQGLRLIYYSQIVNDFQKGDIAEGYSVSREKKESFPLTVTSAQKNPTAFYLCASSITGGKNEQFFGPGTRLTVL.

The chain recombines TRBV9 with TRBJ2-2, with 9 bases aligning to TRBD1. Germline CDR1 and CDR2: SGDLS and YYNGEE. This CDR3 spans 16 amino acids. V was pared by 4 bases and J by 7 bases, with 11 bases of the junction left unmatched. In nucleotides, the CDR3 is TGTGCCAGCAGCTCAGACCGGGACAGGGCGCACGGGGAGCTGTTTTTT. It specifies CASSSDRDRAHGELFF.

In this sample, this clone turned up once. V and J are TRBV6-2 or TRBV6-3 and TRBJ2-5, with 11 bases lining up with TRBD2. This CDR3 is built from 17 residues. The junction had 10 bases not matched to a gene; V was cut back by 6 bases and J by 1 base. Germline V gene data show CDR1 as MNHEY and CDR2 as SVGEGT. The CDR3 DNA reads TGTGCCAGCAGATACAGCCGACTAGCGGGGAGCCAAGAGACCCAGTACTTC. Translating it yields CASRYSRLAGSQETQYF.

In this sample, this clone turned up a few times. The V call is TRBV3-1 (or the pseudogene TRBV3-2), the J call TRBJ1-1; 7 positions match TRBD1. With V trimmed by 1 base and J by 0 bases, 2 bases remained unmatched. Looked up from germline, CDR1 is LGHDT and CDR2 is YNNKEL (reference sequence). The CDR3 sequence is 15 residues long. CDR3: CASSQAGGLNTEAFF. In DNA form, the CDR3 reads TGTGCCAGCAGCCAAGCAGGGGGGTTGAACACTGAAGCTTTCTTT.

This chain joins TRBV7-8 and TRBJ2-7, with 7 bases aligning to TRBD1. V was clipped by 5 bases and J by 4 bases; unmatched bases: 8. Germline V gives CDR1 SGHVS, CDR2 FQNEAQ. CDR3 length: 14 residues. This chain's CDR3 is CASSLLPGQYEQYF. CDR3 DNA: TGTGCCAGCAGCCTATTACCGGGACAGTACGAGCAGTACTTC.

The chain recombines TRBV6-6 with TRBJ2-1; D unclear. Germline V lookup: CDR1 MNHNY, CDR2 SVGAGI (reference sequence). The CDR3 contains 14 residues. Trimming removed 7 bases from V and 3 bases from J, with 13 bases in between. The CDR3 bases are TGTGCCAGCACCTTATCTGCCGGCTACAATGAGCAGTTCTTC. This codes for CASTLSAGYNEQFF.